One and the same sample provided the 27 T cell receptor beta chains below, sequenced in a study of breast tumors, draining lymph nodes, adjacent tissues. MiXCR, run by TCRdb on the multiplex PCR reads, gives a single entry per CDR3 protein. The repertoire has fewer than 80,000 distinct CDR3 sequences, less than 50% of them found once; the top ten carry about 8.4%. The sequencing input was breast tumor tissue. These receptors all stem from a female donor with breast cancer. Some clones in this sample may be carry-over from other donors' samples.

CDR3 sequence: CASSFGLNSPLHF. For the CDR3, the DNA is TGTGCCAGCAGCTTTGGTCTGAATTCACCCCTCCACTTT. The chain joins TRBV7-3 to TRBJ1-6; D remains ambiguous. The V end lost 3 bases, the J end lost 7 bases, and 7 bases lay between the germline ends. This CDR3 has 13 amino acids. Per germline, CDR1 SGHTA and CDR2 FQGTGA.

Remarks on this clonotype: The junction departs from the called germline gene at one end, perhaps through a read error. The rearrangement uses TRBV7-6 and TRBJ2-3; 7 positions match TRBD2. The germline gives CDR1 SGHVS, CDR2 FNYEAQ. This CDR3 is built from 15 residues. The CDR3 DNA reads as TGTGCCAGCAGCTCACGGGCGGGAGTGGGAGATACGCAGTGTTTT. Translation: CASSSRAGVGDTQCF.

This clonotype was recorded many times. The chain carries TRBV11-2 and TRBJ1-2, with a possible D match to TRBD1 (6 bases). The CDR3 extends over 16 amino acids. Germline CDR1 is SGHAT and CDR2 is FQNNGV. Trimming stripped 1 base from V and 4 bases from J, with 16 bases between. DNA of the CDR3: TGTGCCAGCAGCTTAGTAGGACAGACTCCCATCTATGGCTACACCTTC. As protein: CASSLVGQTPIYGYTF.

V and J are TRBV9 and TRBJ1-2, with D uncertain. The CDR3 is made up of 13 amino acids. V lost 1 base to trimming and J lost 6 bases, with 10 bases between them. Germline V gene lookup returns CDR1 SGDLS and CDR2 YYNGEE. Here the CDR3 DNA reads TGTGCCAGCAGCGTAACGGAGGAGCATGGCTACACCTTC. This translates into CASSVTEEHGYTF.

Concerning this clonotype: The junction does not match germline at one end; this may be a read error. DNA for the CDR3: TGTGCCGGCAGTTACGTTTACACAGATACGCAGTATTTT. Its translation: CAGSYVYTDTQYF. This sequence joins TRBV6-1 and TRBJ2-3; no reliable D call. CDR3 size: 13 residues. Germline V gene lookup returns CDR1 MNHNS and CDR2 SASEGT.

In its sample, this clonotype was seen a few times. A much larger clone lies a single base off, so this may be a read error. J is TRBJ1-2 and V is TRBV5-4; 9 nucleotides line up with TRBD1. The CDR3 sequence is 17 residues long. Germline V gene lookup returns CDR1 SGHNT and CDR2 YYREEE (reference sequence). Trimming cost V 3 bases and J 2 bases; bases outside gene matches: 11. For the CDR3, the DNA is TGTGCCAGCAGCTACCCGGGTACAGGGGGCTACAACTATGGCTACACCTTC. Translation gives CASSYPGTGGYNYGYTF.

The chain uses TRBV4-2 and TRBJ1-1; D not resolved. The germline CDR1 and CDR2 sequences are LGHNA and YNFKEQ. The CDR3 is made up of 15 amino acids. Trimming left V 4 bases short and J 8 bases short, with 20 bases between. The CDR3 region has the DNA TGTGCCAGCAGCCCCGCCCCTAGGGCTTCGGACGAAGCTTTCTTT. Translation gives CASSPAPRASDEAFF.

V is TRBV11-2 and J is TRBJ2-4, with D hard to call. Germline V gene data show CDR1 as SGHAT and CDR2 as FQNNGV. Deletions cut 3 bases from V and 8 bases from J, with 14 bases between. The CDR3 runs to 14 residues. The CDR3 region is CASSLDGPPDIQYF. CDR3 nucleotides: TGTGCCAGCAGCTTGGACGGGCCACCCGACATTCAGTACTTC.

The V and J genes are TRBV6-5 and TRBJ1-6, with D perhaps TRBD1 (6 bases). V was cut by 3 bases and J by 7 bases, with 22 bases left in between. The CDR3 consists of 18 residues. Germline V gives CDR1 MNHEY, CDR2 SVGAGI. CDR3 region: CASSYQPGQLIQNSPLHF. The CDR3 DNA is TGTGCCAGCAGTTATCAGCCGGGACAACTTATACAGAATTCACCCCTCCACTTT.

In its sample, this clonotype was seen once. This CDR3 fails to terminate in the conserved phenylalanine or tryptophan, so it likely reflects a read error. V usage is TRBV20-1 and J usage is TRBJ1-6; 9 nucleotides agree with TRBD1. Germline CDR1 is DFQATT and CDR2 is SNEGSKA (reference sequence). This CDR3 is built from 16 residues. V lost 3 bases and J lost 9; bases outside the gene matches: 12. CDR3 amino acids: CSARMGTGNVGSPLHS. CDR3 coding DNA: TGCAGTGCTAGGATGGGGACAGGGAATGTTGGTTCACCCCTCCACTCT.

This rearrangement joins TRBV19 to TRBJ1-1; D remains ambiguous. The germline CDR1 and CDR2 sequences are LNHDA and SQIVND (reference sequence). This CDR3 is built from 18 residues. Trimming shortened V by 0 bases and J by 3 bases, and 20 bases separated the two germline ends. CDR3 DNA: TGTGCCAGTAGTATAGATTCGTCCGAGGGATATCTGTACACTGAAGCTTTCTTT. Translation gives CASSIDSSEGYLYTEAFF. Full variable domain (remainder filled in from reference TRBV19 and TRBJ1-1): DGGITQSPKYLFRKEGQNVTLSCEQNLNHDAMYWYRQDPGQGLRLIYYSQIVNDFQKGDIAEGYSVSREKKESFPLTVTSAQKNPTAFYLCASSIDSSEGYLYTEAFFGQGTRLTVV.

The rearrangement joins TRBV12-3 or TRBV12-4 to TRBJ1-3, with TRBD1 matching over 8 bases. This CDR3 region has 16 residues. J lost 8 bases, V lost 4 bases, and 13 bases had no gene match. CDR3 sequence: CASSYLTGGYGYTIYF. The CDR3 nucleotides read TGTGCCAGCAGTTACCTAACAGGGGGGTATGGCTACACCATATATTTT.

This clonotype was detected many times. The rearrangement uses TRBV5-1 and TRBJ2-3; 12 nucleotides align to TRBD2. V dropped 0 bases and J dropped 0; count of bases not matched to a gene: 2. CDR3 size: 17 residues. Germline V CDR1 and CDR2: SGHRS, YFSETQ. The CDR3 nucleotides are TGCGCCAGCAGCTTGGCCACTAGCGGGGGGAGCACAGATACGCAGTATTTT. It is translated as CASSLATSGGSTDTQYF.

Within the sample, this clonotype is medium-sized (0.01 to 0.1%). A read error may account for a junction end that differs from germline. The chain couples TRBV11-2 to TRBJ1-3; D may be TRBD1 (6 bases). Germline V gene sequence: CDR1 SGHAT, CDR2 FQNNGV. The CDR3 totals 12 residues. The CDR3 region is CASSLEGGRVTF. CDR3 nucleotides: TGTGCCAGCAGCTTAGAAGGGGGAAGAGTTACCTTT.

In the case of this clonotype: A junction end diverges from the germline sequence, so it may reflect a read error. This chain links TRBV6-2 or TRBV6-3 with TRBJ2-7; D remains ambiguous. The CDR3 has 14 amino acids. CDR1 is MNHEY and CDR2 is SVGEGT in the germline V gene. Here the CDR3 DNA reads TGTGCCAGCAGTCACTCGGGCAGGCGCTACGAGCAGTACTTC. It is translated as CASSHSGRRYEQYF.

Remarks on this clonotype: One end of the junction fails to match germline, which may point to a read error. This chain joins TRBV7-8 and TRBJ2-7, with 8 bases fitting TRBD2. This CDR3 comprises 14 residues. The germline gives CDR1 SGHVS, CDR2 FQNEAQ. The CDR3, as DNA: TGTGCCAGCAGCTCAGCGGGAGATGCCTACGGGCAGTACTTC. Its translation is CASSSAGDAYGQYF.

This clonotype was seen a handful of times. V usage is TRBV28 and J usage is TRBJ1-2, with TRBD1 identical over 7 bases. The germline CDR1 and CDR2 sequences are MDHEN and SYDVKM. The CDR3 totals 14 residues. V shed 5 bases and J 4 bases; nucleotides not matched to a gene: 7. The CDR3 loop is CASSHRQGLYGYTF. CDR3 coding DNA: TGTGCCAGCAGTCACAGACAGGGTCTCTATGGCTACACCTTC.

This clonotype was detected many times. This CDR3 reads CSARDTRDQETQYF. The CDR3 nucleotides are TGCAGTGCTAGAGACACTAGGGACCAAGAGACCCAGTACTTC. V and J are TRBV20-1 and TRBJ2-5, with D perhaps matching TRBD2 (5 bases). Germline CDR1 is DFQATT and CDR2 is SNEGSKA (reference sequence). Trimming took off 0 bases at V and 0 bases at J, with 8 bases between the two ends. The CDR3 loop spans 14 amino acids.

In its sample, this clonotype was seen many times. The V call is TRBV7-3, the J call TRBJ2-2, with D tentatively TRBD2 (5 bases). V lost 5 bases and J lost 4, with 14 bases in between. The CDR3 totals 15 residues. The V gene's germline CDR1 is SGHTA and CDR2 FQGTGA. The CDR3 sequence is CASSPDMAGTGELFF. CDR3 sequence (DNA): TGTGCCAGCAGCCCCGACATGGCGGGCACCGGGGAGCTGTTTTTT.

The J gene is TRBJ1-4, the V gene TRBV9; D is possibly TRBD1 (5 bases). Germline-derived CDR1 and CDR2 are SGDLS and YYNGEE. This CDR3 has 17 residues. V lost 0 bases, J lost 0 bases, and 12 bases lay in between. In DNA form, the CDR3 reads TGTGCCAGCAGCGTAGCGGAGCGGGGGGCAACTAATGAAAAACTGTTTTTT. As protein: CASSVAERGATNEKLFF.

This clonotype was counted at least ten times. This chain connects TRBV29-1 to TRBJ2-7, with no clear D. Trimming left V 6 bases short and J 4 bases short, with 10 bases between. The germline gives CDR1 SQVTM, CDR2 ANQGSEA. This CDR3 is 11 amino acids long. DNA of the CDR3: TGCAGCGTCGATCACGGGTACGAGCAGTACTTC. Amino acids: CSVDHGYEQYF.

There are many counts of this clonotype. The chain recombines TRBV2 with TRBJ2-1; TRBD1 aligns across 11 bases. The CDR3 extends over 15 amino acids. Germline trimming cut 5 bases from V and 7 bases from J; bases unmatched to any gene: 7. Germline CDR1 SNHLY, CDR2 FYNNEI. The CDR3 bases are TGTGCCAGCAGTTACGGACAGGGGGCAGGGAATGAGCAGTTCTTC. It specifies CASSYGQGAGNEQFF.

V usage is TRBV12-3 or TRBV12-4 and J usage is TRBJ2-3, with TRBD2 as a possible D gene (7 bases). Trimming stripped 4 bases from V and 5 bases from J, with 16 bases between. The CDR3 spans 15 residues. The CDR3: CASSSYGGRRDTQYF. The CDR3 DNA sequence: TGTGCCAGCAGTTCATACGGGGGGCGCCGAGATACGCAGTATTTT.

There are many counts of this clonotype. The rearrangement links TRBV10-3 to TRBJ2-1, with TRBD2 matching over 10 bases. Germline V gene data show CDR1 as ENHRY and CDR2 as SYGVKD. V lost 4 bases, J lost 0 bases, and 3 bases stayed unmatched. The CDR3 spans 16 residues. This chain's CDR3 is CAISVSSGSSYNEQFF. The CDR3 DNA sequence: TGTGCCATCAGTGTTTCTAGCGGGAGCTCCTACAATGAGCAGTTCTTC.

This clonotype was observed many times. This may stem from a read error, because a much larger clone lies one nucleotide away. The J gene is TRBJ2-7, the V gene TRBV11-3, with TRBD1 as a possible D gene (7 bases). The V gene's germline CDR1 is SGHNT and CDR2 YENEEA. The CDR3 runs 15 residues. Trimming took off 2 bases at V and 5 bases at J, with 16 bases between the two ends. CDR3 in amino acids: CASSLRGTAGHEQYF. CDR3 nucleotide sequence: TGTGCCAGCAGCTTACGGGGGACAGCGGGCCACGAGCAGTACTTC.

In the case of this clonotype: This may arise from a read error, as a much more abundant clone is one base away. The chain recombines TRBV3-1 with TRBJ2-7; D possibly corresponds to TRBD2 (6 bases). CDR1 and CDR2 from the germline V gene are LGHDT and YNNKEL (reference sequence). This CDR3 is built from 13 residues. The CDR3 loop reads CASGQARGYEQYF. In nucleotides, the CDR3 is TGTGCCAGCGGCCAAGCGCGGGGCTATGAGCAGTACTTC.

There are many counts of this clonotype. CDR3 amino acids: CASSLGDSNEQYF. CDR3 nucleotide sequence: TGCGCCAGCAGCTTGGGGGACAGCAACGAGCAGTACTTC. This chain links TRBV5-1 with TRBJ2-7; 7 bases line up with TRBD1. This CDR3 spans 13 amino acids. V lost 0 bases, J lost 5 bases, and 2 bases stayed unmatched. Germline-derived CDR1 and CDR2 are SGHRS and YFSETQ.